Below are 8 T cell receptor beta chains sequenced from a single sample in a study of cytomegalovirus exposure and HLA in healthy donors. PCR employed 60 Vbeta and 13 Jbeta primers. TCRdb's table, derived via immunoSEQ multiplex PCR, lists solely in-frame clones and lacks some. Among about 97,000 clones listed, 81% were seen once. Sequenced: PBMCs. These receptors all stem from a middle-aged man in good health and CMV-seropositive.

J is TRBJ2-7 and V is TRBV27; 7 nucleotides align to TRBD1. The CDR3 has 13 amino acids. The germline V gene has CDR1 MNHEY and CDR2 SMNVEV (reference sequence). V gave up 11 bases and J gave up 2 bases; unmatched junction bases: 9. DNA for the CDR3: TGTGCCGCCTCGTCCGGGACAGCCTACGAGCAGTACTTC. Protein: CAASSGTAYEQYF.

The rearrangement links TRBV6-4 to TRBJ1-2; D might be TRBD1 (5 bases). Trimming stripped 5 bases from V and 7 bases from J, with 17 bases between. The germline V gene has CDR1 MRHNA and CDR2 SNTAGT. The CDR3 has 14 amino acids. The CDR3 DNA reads TGTGCCAGCAGTCCTAACCCAGGGATCAGTGGCTACACCTTC. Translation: CASSPNPGISGYTF.

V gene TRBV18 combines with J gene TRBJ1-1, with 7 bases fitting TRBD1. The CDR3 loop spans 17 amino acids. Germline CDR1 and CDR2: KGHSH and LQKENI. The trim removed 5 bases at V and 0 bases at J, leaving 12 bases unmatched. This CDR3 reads CASSTGVNRFMNTEAFF. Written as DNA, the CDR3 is TGTGCCAGCTCAACAGGGGTAAATCGATTTATGAACACTGAAGCTTTCTTT. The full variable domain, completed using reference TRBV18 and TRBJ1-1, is NAGVMQNPRHLVRRRGQEARLRCSPMKGHSHVYWYRQLPEEGLKFMVYLQKENIIDESGMPKERFSAEFPKEGPSILRIQQVVRGDSAAYFCASSTGVNRFMNTEAFFGQGTRLTVV.

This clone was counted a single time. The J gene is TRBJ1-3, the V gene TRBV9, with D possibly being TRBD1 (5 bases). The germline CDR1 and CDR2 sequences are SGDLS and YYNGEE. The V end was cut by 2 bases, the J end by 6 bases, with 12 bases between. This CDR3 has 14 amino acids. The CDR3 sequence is CASSVGGRLNTIYF. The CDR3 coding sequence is TGTGCCAGCAGCGTCGGGGGACGATTAAACACCATATATTTT.

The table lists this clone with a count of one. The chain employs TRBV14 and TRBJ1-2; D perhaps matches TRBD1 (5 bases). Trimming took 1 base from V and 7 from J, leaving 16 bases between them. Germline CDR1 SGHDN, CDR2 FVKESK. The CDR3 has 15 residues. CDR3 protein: CASSQAQGTGSGYTF. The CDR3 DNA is TGTGCCAGCAGCCAAGCCCAGGGAACGGGTAGTGGCTACACCTTC. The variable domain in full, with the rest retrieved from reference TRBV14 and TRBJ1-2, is EAGVTQFPSHSVIEKGQTVTLRCDPISGHDNLYWYRRVMGKEIKFLLHFVKESKQDESGMPNNRFLAERTGGTYSTLKVQPAELEDSGVYFCASSQAQGTGSGYTFGSGTRLTVV.

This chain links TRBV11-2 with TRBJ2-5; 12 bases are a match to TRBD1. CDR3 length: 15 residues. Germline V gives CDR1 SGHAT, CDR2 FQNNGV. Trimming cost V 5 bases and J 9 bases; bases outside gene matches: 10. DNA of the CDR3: TGTGCCAGCAGCGATTCCGGGACAGGGGGCCCCGCCCAGTACTTC. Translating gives CASSDSGTGGPAQYF.

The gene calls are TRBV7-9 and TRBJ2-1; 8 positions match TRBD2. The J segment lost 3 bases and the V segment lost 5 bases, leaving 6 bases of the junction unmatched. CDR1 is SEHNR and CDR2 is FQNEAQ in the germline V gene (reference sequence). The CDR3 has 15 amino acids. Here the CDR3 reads CASSPLADRYNEQFF. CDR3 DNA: TGTGCCAGCAGCCCACTAGCGGACCGCTACAATGAGCAGTTCTTC. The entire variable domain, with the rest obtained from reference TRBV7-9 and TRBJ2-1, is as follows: DTGVSQNPRHKITKRGQNVTFRCDPISEHNRLYWYRQTLGQGPEFLTYFQNEAQLEKSRLLSDRFSAERPKGSFSTLEIQRTEQGDSAMYLCASSPLADRYNEQFFGPGTRLTVL.

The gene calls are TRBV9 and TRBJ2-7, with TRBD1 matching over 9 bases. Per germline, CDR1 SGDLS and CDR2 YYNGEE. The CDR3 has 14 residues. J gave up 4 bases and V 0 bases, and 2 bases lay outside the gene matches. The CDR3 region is CASSVGDRGYEQYF. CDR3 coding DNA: TGTGCCAGCAGCGTAGGAGACAGGGGGTACGAGCAGTACTTC.